The TCR beta chain described here comes from a study of vaccination and CD4 T cells after COVID-19. Turning to the study itself: Stimulation of the cells used overlapping spike peptide pools from SARS-CoV-2 and from the common cold coronaviruses HCoV-NL63, HCoV-OC43 and HCoV-229E.

V lost 0 bases and J 5 bases, leaving 7 bases between the germline ends. Germline CDR1 and CDR2: SGHVS and FNYEAQ. This CDR3 comprises 13 residues. As for this clonotype: Its antigen is currently unknown.

As to treatment: roughly 10-day PBMC culture with coronavirus spike peptide pools or control peptides (ViraFEST assay). One should note that the unexposed donor's CD4+ T cells were collected before the COVID-19 pandemic (2011-2018). IL-2 at around 10 IU/ml and peptide pools at 10 ug/ml were added to PBMCs cultured at around 2 million per well. Where cells permitted, unexposed-donor CD4+ T cells were probed with SARS-CoV-2 S/N and four cold-coronavirus spikes. Once obtained from cultured CD4+ T cells, the DNA was sequenced using the Oncomine TCR Beta short-read assay. TCRdb reanalysed the PCR reads using MiXCR and keeps one entry per CDR3 protein. The table lists just over 7,000 distinct CDR3 sequences, roughly 50% of them singletons.

The source of this sequence is a human donor in good health. The sample consisted of CD4+ T cells from blood, cultured in vitro. The genes are TRBV7-6 and TRBJ1-1; the D is unclear. The CDR3 protein is CASSLAVGTEAFF. In nucleotides, the CDR3 is TGTGCCAGCAGCTTAGCGGTAGGGACTGAAGCTTTCTTT.